These T cell receptor beta chains were read from a single sample in a study of T cell repertoires in ileal Crohn's disease. TCRdb keeps only in-frame clones here, not all; method: immunoSEQ multiplex PCR. The sample includes thousands of clones, 79% of them seen just once. Sequenced input: ileal tissue. These receptor sequences come from an adult with Crohn's disease. CDR3s include the opening cysteine and the closing phenylalanine or tryptophan. D genes are given only for firm matches. The size entry is marked missing in some rows and otherwise reads once, few, many or a size class.

TRBJ2-2,TRBD2,TRBV6-6,NA,TGTGCCAGCAGTCCGCAGGGACTAGCGGGACCCGGGGAGCTGTTTTTT,CASSPQGLAGPGELFF
TRBJ2-5,NA,TRBV4-1,once,TGCGCCAGCAGCTTTAAACCAGGGGGAGGAGAGACCCAGTACTTC,CASSFKPGGGETQYF
TRBJ2-1,TRBD2,TRBV4-1,once,TGCGCCAGCAGCCAAGATGTGGGTGTTCTAGCGGTATCTAATGAGCAGTTCTTC,CASSQDVGVLAVSNEQFF
TRBJ1-1,NA,TRBV11-2,NA,TGTGCCAGCAGCTTTTTTTTGGTGGGTAGGGGAATGAACACTGAAGCTTTCTTT,CASSFFLVGRGMNTEAFF
TRBJ1-2,TRBD1,TRBV18,NA,TGTGCCAGCTCACCGGGACAGGGAATCCACTTCTATGGCTACACCTTC,CASSPGQGIHFYGYTF
TRBJ1-3,NA,TRBV5-5,NA,TGTGCCAGCAGCTTTCAAGGAGGCTCTGGAAACACCATATATTTT,CASSFQGGSGNTIYF
TRBJ1-5,NA,TRBV9,NA,TGTGCCAGCAGCGTAGGTCATGGCGGAGCGGAGCCCCAGCATTTT,CASSVGHGGAEPQHF
TRBJ2-1,TRBD1,TRBV7-3,NA,TGTGCCAGCAGCTTAAACAGGGGGGATGAGCAGTTCTTC,CASSLNRGDEQFF
TRBJ2-3,NA,TRBV6-4,NA,TGTGCCAGCAGCCCAGGACTAGCAGGGGGGACAGATACGCAGTATTTT,CASSPGLAGGTDTQYF
TRBJ2-7,TRBD2,TRBV7-2,NA,TGTGCCAGCAGCTTGAAGCGGGGCTTAGAGCAGTACTTC,CASSLKRGLEQYF
TRBJ1-5,NA,TRBV2,NA,TGTGCCAGCAGTGAAGCGGAGAATAGCAATCAGCCCCAGCATTTT,CASSEAENSNQPQHF
TRBJ2-2,TRBD1,TRBV25-1,NA,TGTGCCAGCAGTCCGGACAGGGACACCGGGGAGCTGTTTTTT,CASSPDRDTGELFF
TRBJ2-1,NA,TRBV7-2,NA,TGTGCCAGCAGCTTGGGCGGGACTTACAATGAGCAGTTCTTC,CASSLGGTYNEQFF
TRBJ1-1,NA,TRBV29-1,NA,TGCAGCGTTGAGGAGGGAGCCACTGAAGCTTTCTTT,CSVEEGATEAFF
TRBJ2-5,TRBD2,TRBV7-9,NA,TGTGCCAGCAGCTTACCCATGGGAGGGCCTACCAAAGAGACCCAGTACTTC,CASSLPMGGPTKETQYF
TRBJ2-1,TRBD2,TRBV7-3,NA,TGTGCCAGCAGCATCGGACTAGCGGACGATGAGCAGTTCTTC,CASSIGLADDEQFF
TRBJ2-1,NA,TRBV15,NA,TGTGCCACCAGCAAACAGTACAATGAGCAGTTCTTC,CATSKQYNEQFF
TRBJ1-5,NA,TRBV12-5,NA,TGTGCTAGTGGGACTATTCCGCCTTTGAATCAGCCCCAGCATTTT,CASGTIPPLNQPQHF
TRBJ1-1,NA,TRBV25-1,once,TGTGCCAGCAGTGAATGGACAACGAACACTGAAGCTTTCTTT,CASSEWTTNTEAFF
TRBJ1-1,NA,TRBV7-2,NA,TGTGCCAGCAGCTTAGGTACGGCCAGGGCCGCGACTTTCTTT,CASSLGTARAATFF
TRBJ2-1,TRBD2,TRBV6-4,large,TGTGCCAGCAGTAGCGGGGGGAACAATGAGCAGTTCTTC,CASSSGGNNEQFF
TRBJ2-1,TRBD2,TRBV29-1,NA,TGCAGCGGTTTGGAGGGGCTAGCGGGTGTTGTGGGCGAGCAGTTCTTC,CSGLEGLAGVVGEQFF
TRBJ2-7,TRBD2,TRBV6-1,NA,TGTGCCAGCCTAGCGGGAGGGCCTTACGAGCAGTACTTC,CASLAGGPYEQYF
TRBJ2-3,TRBD1,TRBV5-4,NA,TGTGCCAGCAGCGCCGACAGGGGGGCGGGGGCAGATACGCAGTATTTT,CASSADRGAGADTQYF
TRBJ2-7,NA,TRBV5-1,NA,TGCGCCAGCAGCTCCGGCTTGTTAAGACAGAGCTCCTACGAGCAGTACTTC,CASSSGLLRQSSYEQYF
TRBJ1-6,TRBD1,TRBV14,NA,TGTGCCAGCAGCCAAGCCGACAGGGTTGGGTCACCCCTCCACTTT,CASSQADRVGSPLHF
TRBJ2-2,TRBD2,TRBV10-3,NA,TGTGCCATCAGGGGACTAGCGGGGGGACGGAACACCGGGGAGCTGTTTTTT,CAIRGLAGGRNTGELFF
TRBJ1-1,NA,TRBV4-3,NA,TGCGCCAGCAGCCAGTACAGGGACACTGAAGCTTTCTTT,CASSQYRDTEAFF
TRBJ2-2,TRBD2,TRBV6-1,NA,TGTGCCAGCAGGGATTTTGGGGGGGCCGGGGAGCTGTTTTTT,CASRDFGGAGELFF
TRBJ1-5,TRBD1,TRBV6-4,NA,TGTGCCAGCAGTGACTCGACAGGGGGGCATCAGCCCCAGCATTTT,CASSDSTGGHQPQHF
TRBJ2-2,TRBD1,TRBV7-2,NA,TGTGCCAGCAGCTTAGTCGGGACAGGGTACACCGGGGAGCTGTTTTTT,CASSLVGTGYTGELFF
TRBJ2-7,NA,TRBV5-1,NA,TGCGCCAGCGGACAGACTCCTCTCTACGAGCAGTACTTC,CASGQTPLYEQYF
TRBJ1-5,TRBD1,TRBV19,once,TGTGCCAGTAGCATATTATCAAGACAACAGGGGTATGATCAGCCCCAGCATTTT,CASSILSRQQGYDQPQHF
TRBJ2-7,TRBD1,TRBV30,NA,TGTGCCTGGAGTGTACAGGGGGCGGTAAACGAGCAGTACTTC,CAWSVQGAVNEQYF
TRBJ2-1,TRBD2,TRBV4-2,NA,TGTGCCAGCAGCCAAGACGAACTAGCGGGAGGCTCCGCACCCTACAATGAGCAGTTCTTC,CASSQDELAGGSAPYNEQFF
TRBJ2-3,NA,TRBV27,NA,TGTGCCAGCAGTTTATTCCGGACTAGCACAGATACGCAGTATTTT,CASSLFRTSTDTQYF
TRBJ1-3,NA,TRBV5-5,NA,TGTGCCAGCAGCTTTGCGGGGGCTGGAAACACCATATATTTT,CASSFAGAGNTIYF
TRBJ1-2,NA,TRBV5-4,NA,TGTGCCAGCAGCTTGGCTGGTACGGGGATGATCGCTGGCTACACCTTC,CASSLAGTGMIAGYTF
TRBJ2-5,TRBD2,TRBV11-2,few,TGTGCCAGCGGAACCGGGACTAGCGGGGGGGCGTATGAGACCCAGTACTTC,CASGTGTSGGAYETQYF
TRBJ2-1,TRBD2,TRBV9,NA,TGTGCCAGCAGCACCCGGACTAGCGGGAACGACAATGAGCAGTTCTTC,CASSTRTSGNDNEQFF
TRBJ2-5,NA,TRBV4-2,NA,TGTGCCAGCAGCCAAGAGCGGCCGGTTGAGACCCAGTACTTC,CASSQERPVETQYF
TRBJ2-2,NA,TRBV27,NA,TGTGCCAGCAGTTTTCGGCCTGTCGATTGGAGCACCGGGGAGCTGTTTTTT,CASSFRPVDWSTGELFF
TRBJ1-3,TRBD1,TRBV10-3,NA,TGTGCCATCAGTGAGCCCCCGCGGACAGGGTTCGGAAACACCATATATTTT,CAISEPPRTGFGNTIYF